This passage covers 5 T cell receptor beta chains from one sample sequenced in a study of shared clonotypes between healthy human individuals. Repertoires were generated with immunoSEQ multiplex PCR, while TCRdb's copy carries only in-frame clones and drops some. The data show fewer than 650,000 clones, around 78% seen once. The sequenced sample consisted of PBMCs. These receptors were taken from a woman in her 40s in good health. Some clones in this sample may be carry-over from other donors' samples.

The rearrangement joins TRBV5-4 to TRBJ2-7; 8 bases align to TRBD1. V shed 6 bases and J 6 bases; nucleotides not matched to a gene: 8. The CDR3 has 13 residues. Germline CDR1 SGHNT, CDR2 YYREEE (reference sequence). CDR3 nucleotides: TGTGCCAGCACCATGGACAGGGCGGGCGAGCAGTACTTC. This encodes CASTMDRAGEQYF.

The chain recombines TRBV9 with TRBJ2-2; tentatively, D is TRBD1 (6 bases). The CDR3 is made up of 16 amino acids. V lost 0 bases, J lost 7 bases, and 16 bases lay in between. Germline V gene sequence: CDR1 SGDLS, CDR2 YYNGEE. This CDR3 is CASSVGSPQGNGELFF. The CDR3 DNA reads as TGTGCCAGCAGCGTAGGATCCCCACAGGGAAACGGGGAGCTGTTTTTT.

The chain links TRBV10-2 to TRBJ2-7; TRBD1 matches at 7 bases. J lost 5 bases, V lost 7 bases, and 11 bases had no gene match. CDR1 is WSHSY and CDR2 is SAAADI in the germline V gene. This CDR3 has 14 residues. The CDR3 coding sequence is TGCGCCAGCACCCAGTACTGGGACAGCCACGAGCAGTACTTC. Protein sequence: CASTQYWDSHEQYF.

This clone was seen only a few times. The rearrangement joins TRBV30 to TRBJ1-1; possible D gene TRBD1, 5 bases. The CDR3 consists of 12 residues. CDR1 and CDR2 (germline): GTSNPN, SVGIG (reference sequence). The V end was cut by 2 bases, the J end by 11 bases, with 15 bases between. This chain's CDR3 is CAWSPTTAVAFF. DNA for the CDR3: TGTGCCTGGAGTCCAACGACAGCCGTTGCTTTCTTT.

This sequence joins TRBV9 and TRBJ2-6; no clear D gene. The germline CDR1 and CDR2 sequences are SGDLS and YYNGEE. V was clipped by 4 bases and J by 1 base, with 9 bases between them. This CDR3 has 15 residues. CDR3 coding DNA: TGTGCCAGCAGCCCAGAACCGTCTGGGGCCAACGTCCTGACTTTC. Encoded protein: CASSPEPSGANVLTF.